The 20 T cell receptor beta chains below were found in one sample sequenced in a study of T cell responses to AZD1222 COVID-19 vaccine. Using immunoSEQ multiplex PCR, the repertoire was profiled, and TCRdb retains in-frame clones only, with some absent. Of some 180,000 clones in the sample, around 90% are singletons; the top ten hold around 5.8%. This sample comprised peripheral blood, obtained on day 0 of AZD1222 vaccination. All receptors derive from an adult in good health.

The V and J genes are TRBV4-1 and TRBJ1-5; perhaps TRBD1 as D (5 bases). From germline, CDR1 is MGHRA and CDR2 YSYEKL. Deletions cut 1 base from V and 5 bases from J, with 12 bases between. The CDR3 extends over 15 amino acids. The DNA for the CDR3 is TGCGCCAGCAGCCAAGGGAAAGGGGTGGATCAGCCCCAGCATTTT. This encodes CASSQGKGVDQPQHF.

The V gene is TRBV28, the J gene TRBJ2-3; TRBD2 aligns across 11 bases. Germline V gives CDR1 MDHEN, CDR2 SYDVKM. The trim removed 6 bases at V and 2 bases at J, leaving 4 bases unmatched. The CDR3 is 15 amino acids. The CDR3: CASSPTSGATDTQYF. The CDR3 region has the DNA TGTGCCAGCAGCCCGACTAGCGGGGCCACAGATACGCAGTATTTT.

V usage is TRBV5-4 and J usage is TRBJ1-6; 7 bases align to TRBD1. Unmatched junction bases numbered 7, after V lost 3 bases and J lost 7 bases. Germline values: CDR1 SGHNT, CDR2 YYREEE (reference sequence). This CDR3 has 15 amino acids. The CDR3 DNA sequence: TGTGCCAGCAGCTGGGCCGGGACAGTAAATTCACCCCTCCACTTT. This encodes CASSWAGTVNSPLHF.

This clone was seen once. The chain has TRBV19 and TRBJ1-2, with 7 bases aligning to TRBD1. Germline-derived CDR1 and CDR2 are LNHDA and SQIVND (reference sequence). CDR3 size: 14 residues. Germline trimming cut 4 bases from V and 4 bases from J; bases unmatched to any gene: 6. CDR3 amino acids: CASSTSDRVYGYTF. Written as DNA, the CDR3 is TGTGCCAGTAGTACTTCCGACAGGGTCTATGGCTACACCTTC.

The chain is built from TRBV3-1 (or the pseudogene TRBV3-2) and TRBJ1-6; 7 bases line up with TRBD1. The CDR3 sequence is 16 residues long. Germline V gives CDR1 LGHDT, CDR2 YNNKEL (reference sequence). V lost 4 bases, J lost 6 bases, and 9 bases stayed unmatched. CDR3 loop: CASSRQGQIGNSPLHF. The CDR3 region has the DNA TGTGCCAGCAGCCGACAGGGTCAGATTGGTAATTCACCCCTCCACTTT.

The rearrangement links TRBV3-1 (or the pseudogene TRBV3-2) to TRBJ2-5, with 13 bases aligning to TRBD2. There are 16 residues in the CDR3. CDR1 and CDR2 (germline): LGHDT, YNNKEL (reference sequence). Losses at the gene ends were 4 bases for V and 5 bases for J; bases not matched to a gene: 7. The CDR3 DNA sequence: TGTGCCAGCAGCCCGACTAGCGGGGGGCCCTGGGAGACCCAGTACTTC. This translates into CASSPTSGGPWETQYF.

This clone was recorded once. This chain connects TRBV6-1 to TRBJ2-7; D possibly uses TRBD1 or TRBD2 (5 bases each). The CDR3 extends over 17 amino acids. The germline V and J ends were trimmed by 4 bases and 1 base, with 20 bases remaining between them. In germline, CDR1 is MNHNS, CDR2 SASEGT. The CDR3 sequence: CASSGGDPSSLSYEQYF. The CDR3 region has the DNA TGTGCCAGCAGTGGAGGGGACCCTTCTTCTCTTTCCTACGAGCAGTACTTC.

The chain links TRBV5-4 to TRBJ1-4; 10 bases match TRBD1. This CDR3 spans 15 amino acids. V shed 4 bases, J shed 8 bases, and the junction held 8 bases outside the gene matches. Germline CDR1 is SGHNT and CDR2 is YYREEE (reference sequence). Here the CDR3 reads CASSRRDRGGEKLFF. The CDR3 coding sequence is TGTGCCAGCAGCCGCAGGGACAGGGGTGGGGAAAAACTGTTTTTT. Filled out from reference TRBV5-4 and TRBJ1-4, the complete variable domain reads ETGVTQSPTHLIKTRGQQVTLRCSSQSGHNTVSWYQQALGQGPQFIFQYYREEENGRGNFPPRFSGLQFPNYSSELNVNALELDDSALYLCASSRRDRGGEKLFFGSGTQLSVL.

The chain has TRBV7-6 and TRBJ1-3; 7 bases are shared with TRBD1. V lost 4 bases and J lost 0; bases outside the gene matches: 15. Germline V CDR1 and CDR2: SGHVS, FNYEAQ. The CDR3 is 19 residues long. The CDR3 loop is CASSSLYFPGTVSGNTIYF. The CDR3 DNA is TGTGCCAGCAGCTCATTGTATTTTCCCGGGACAGTCTCTGGAAACACCATATATTTT.

The sample holds a few counts of this clone. V gene TRBV28 combines with J gene TRBJ1-2; 7 bases align to TRBD1. Per the germline V gene, CDR1 is MDHEN and CDR2 is SYDVKM. CDR3 size: 15 residues. V shed 5 bases and J 2 bases; nucleotides not matched to a gene: 8. CDR3 residues: CASSNPPGQNYGYTF. As DNA, the CDR3 is TGTGCCAGCAGTAACCCGCCGGGACAGAACTATGGCTACACCTTC.

This clone has a handful of counts. This rearrangement joins TRBV6-2 or TRBV6-3 to TRBJ2-2, with a possible D match to TRBD2 (7 bases). The germline V gene encodes CDR1 MNHEY and CDR2 SVGEGT. V lost 0 bases and J 7 bases, leaving 12 bases between the germline ends. The CDR3 totals 15 residues. In DNA form, the CDR3 reads TGTGCCAGCAGTTACTCTGGGGGGGCCGTCGGGGAGCTGTTTTTT. This translates into CASSYSGGAVGELFF.

The chain links TRBV6-5 to TRBJ1-6; 10 positions agree with TRBD1. The germline gives CDR1 MNHEY, CDR2 SVGAGI. With 1 base clipped from V and 6 bases from J, the junction kept 0 bases outside the gene matches. The CDR3 has 15 amino acids. Here the CDR3 reads CASSYWTGGNSPLHF. CDR3 sequence (DNA): TGTGCCAGCAGTTACTGGACAGGGGGTAATTCACCCCTCCACTTT.

V gene TRBV6-5 combines with J gene TRBJ2-3; TRBD1 is a possible D gene (5 bases). This CDR3 is 13 amino acids long. The V gene lost 0 bases and the J gene lost 8 bases, with 9 bases spanning the gap. The germline gives CDR1 MNHEY, CDR2 SVGAGI. CDR3 amino acids: CASSYSGQGTQYF. In DNA, the CDR3 is TGTGCCAGCAGTTACTCAGGTCAGGGTACGCAGTATTTT.

Remarks on this clone: The sample carries other DNA sequences with the same CDR3. The V gene is TRBV18, the J gene TRBJ1-1, with D possibly matching TRBD1 (6 bases). The V gene's germline CDR1 is KGHSH and CDR2 LQKENI. The CDR3 is 13 amino acids. Trimming shortened V by 6 bases and J by 0 bases, and 8 bases separated the two germline ends. The CDR3 nucleotides read TGTGCCAGCTCTCAGGGGATGAACACTGAAGCTTTCTTT. This codes for CASSQGMNTEAFF.

The gene calls are TRBV28 and TRBJ1-1; D ambiguous. Germline-derived CDR1 and CDR2 are MDHEN and SYDVKM. V was pared by 4 bases and J by 4 bases, with 7 bases between. The CDR3 spans 12 residues. As DNA, the CDR3 is TGTGCCAGCAGTTCCGGACGCACTGAAGCTTTCTTT. This sequence encodes CASSSGRTEAFF.

V usage is TRBV7-3 and J usage is TRBJ2-7; D perhaps matches TRBD1 (5 bases). This CDR3 region has 13 residues. Trimming stripped 5 bases from V and 12 bases from J, with 20 bases between. Germline V gives CDR1 SGHTA, CDR2 FQGTGA. The CDR3 spells CASSPDSFLRRYF. In DNA, the CDR3 is TGTGCCAGCAGCCCCGACAGTTTTTTACGACGGTACTTC. The whole variable domain, filled in from reference TRBV7-3 and TRBJ2-7, reads GAGVSQTPSNKVTEKGKYVELRCDPISGHTALYWYRQSLGQGPEFLIYFQGTGAADDSGLPNDRFFAVRPEGSVSTLKIQRTERGDSAVYLCASSPDSFLRRYFGPGTRLTVT.

The chain has TRBV19 and TRBJ1-5, with 10 positions matching TRBD1. Germline CDR1 LNHDA, CDR2 SQIVND (reference sequence). This CDR3 is built from 14 residues. V shed 4 bases and J 6 bases; nucleotides not matched to a gene: 3. The CDR3 spells CASSKTGGIQPQHF. The CDR3 DNA reads as TGTGCCAGTAGTAAGACAGGGGGCATTCAGCCCCAGCATTTT.

The V call is TRBV30, the J call TRBJ1-6, with 7 bases matching TRBD1. The CDR3 is made up of 13 amino acids. CDR1 and CDR2 (germline): GTSNPN, SVGIG (reference sequence). V lost 2 bases to trimming and J lost 7 bases; unmatched junction nucleotides: 2. CDR3 in amino acids: CAWSSGGNSPLHF. CDR3 nucleotides: TGTGCCTGGAGTTCAGGGGGGAATTCACCCCTCCACTTT.

This sequence joins TRBV10-1 and TRBJ2-1; possibly TRBD1 or TRBD2 for D (6 bases each). The length of the CDR3 is 14 residues. In germline, CDR1 is WNHNN, CDR2 SYGVQD (reference sequence). V lost 3 bases to trimming and J lost 16 bases, with 22 bases between them. This CDR3 reads CASSDDRGPNKAFF. In DNA form, the CDR3 reads TGCGCCAGCAGTGACGATCGGGGGCCCAACAAGGCCTTCTTC.

V usage is TRBV3-1 (or the pseudogene TRBV3-2) and J usage is TRBJ1-5, with D unclear. The ends were cut back, 1 base at V and 3 bases at J, with 7 bases in the middle. CDR3 length: 14 amino acids. The germline CDR1 and CDR2 sequences are LGHDT and YNNKEL (reference sequence). CDR3 residues: CASSQVRTNQPQHF. The DNA for the CDR3 is TGTGCCAGCAGCCAAGTCCGGACCAATCAGCCCCAGCATTTT.